This T cell receptor (beta chain) came from a study of blood T cell repertoires in COVID-19. Points on this clone: This same CDR3 is encoded by further DNA sequences in the sample.

Profiled with immunoSEQ multiplex PCR; TCRdb holds only in-frame clones, not every one. Of hundreds of thousands of clones listed, 85% to 90% are singletons. Germline V CDR1 and CDR2: SGHTA, FQGNSA. CDR3 size: 13 residues. Trimming stripped 1 base from V and 1 base from J, with 3 bases between. The receptor was isolated from a man in his 60s who had recovered from COVID-19. The sample taken for sequencing was peripheral blood. The chain combines TRBV7-2 with TRBJ2-3; D is unclear. The CDR3: CASSLERTDTQYF. Written as DNA, the CDR3 is TGTGCCAGCAGCTTAGAGCGCACAGATACGCAGTATTTT.